Following are 14 T cell receptor beta chains from one sample sequenced in a study of CD8 T cells in ankylosing spondylitis. One entry per CDR3 protein results from TCRdb running MiXCR on the 5' RACE reads. The sample includes around 340,000 distinct CDR3 sequences, around 15% of them seen just once. The material sequenced was blood, either unsorted or a sorted T cell fraction (not recorded which). These receptors originate from a male donor with ankylosing spondylitis or in good health (not recorded which).

The rearrangement joins TRBV25-1 to TRBJ2-7; perhaps TRBD2 as D (6 bases). Germline V gene sequence: CDR1 MGHDK, CDR2 SYGVNS. V was trimmed by 8 bases and J by 3 bases, leaving 11 bases between them. This CDR3 is built from 12 residues. CDR3 DNA sequence: TGTGCCAGCGGCCGGGACTTCTACGAGCAGTACTTC. Protein product: CASGRDFYEQYF.

The chain uses TRBV12-3 or TRBV12-4 and TRBJ1-2; 7 bases match TRBD1. The V and J ends lost 3 bases and 0 bases, in that order; junction bases with no gene match: 4. CDR3 length equals 15 residues. The CDR3 nucleotides read TGTGCCAGCAGTTTCAAGGGGGCGGCTAACTATGGCTACACCTTC. Its protein is CASSFKGAANYGYTF.

The genes are TRBV6-2 or TRBV6-3 and TRBJ2-2; D might be TRBD2 (6 bases). The CDR3 has 15 amino acids. V dropped 2 bases and J dropped 3 bases, with 10 bases sitting between them. In germline, CDR1 is MNHEY, CDR2 SVGEGT. CDR3 protein: CASSYRAGYTGELFF. The CDR3 nucleotides read TGTGCCAGCAGTTACCGGGCGGGATACACCGGGGAGCTGTTTTTT.

The chain employs TRBV20-1 and TRBJ1-6; 8 nucleotides line up with TRBD1. V trimming: 5 bases; J trimming: 7 bases; junction bases outside the gene matches: 10. Germline values: CDR1 DFQATT, CDR2 SNEGSKA (reference sequence). The CDR3 loop spans 15 amino acids. Here the CDR3 DNA reads TGCAGTGCTCAACTTGGACAGGGCATCAATTCACCCCTCCACTTT. Amino acid sequence: CSAQLGQGINSPLHF.

A few counts support this clonotype. The CDR3 reads CASSESLGNEQYF. The CDR3 DNA reads TGCGCCAGCAGCGAGAGTTTGGGGAACGAGCAGTACTTC. The chain combines TRBV5-1 with TRBJ2-7; D is unresolved. Trimming removed 4 bases at V and 5 bases at J, with 13 bases between. CDR3 size: 13 residues. Germline V gene sequence: CDR1 SGHRS, CDR2 YFSETQ.

The rearrangement joins TRBV19 to TRBJ2-7; 8 bases agree with TRBD1. The trim removed 7 bases at V and 2 bases at J, leaving 13 bases unmatched. There are 16 residues in the CDR3. The germline gives CDR1 LNHDA, CDR2 SQIVND (reference sequence). DNA for the CDR3: TGTGCCAGTACCATTCGTCCCGGGACAGGACCCTACGAGCAGTACTTC. Encoded protein: CASTIRPGTGPYEQYF.

This sequence joins TRBV2 and TRBJ1-2; D gene unclear. Trimming stripped 2 bases from V and 2 bases from J, with 3 bases between. Germline V gene lookup returns CDR1 SNHLY and CDR2 FYNNEI. The CDR3 has 12 residues. The CDR3 sequence: CASSEMNYGYTF. Written as DNA, the CDR3 is TGTGCCAGCAGTGAAATGAACTATGGCTACACCTTC.

This clonotype showed up just a few times. V and J are TRBV5-1 and TRBJ2-7; 9 positions agree with TRBD1. With V trimmed by 4 bases and J by 7 bases, 12 bases remained unmatched. The CDR3 length is 15 residues. Germline values: CDR1 SGHRS, CDR2 YFSETQ. The CDR3 spells CASSPPGQGEWEQYF. Here the CDR3 DNA reads TGCGCCAGCAGCCCTCCGGGACAGGGTGAATGGGAGCAGTACTTC. Full variable domain (remainder filled in from reference TRBV5-1 and TRBJ2-7): KAGVTQTPRYLIKTRGQQVTLSCSPISGHRSVSWYQQTPGQGLQFLFEYFSETQRNKGNFPGRFSGRQFSNSRSEMNVSTLELGDSALYLCASSPPGQGEWEQYFGPGTRLTVT.

The chain is built from TRBV7-2 and TRBJ2-1; a possible D gene is TRBD1 (7 bases). V was trimmed by 5 bases and J by 9 bases, leaving 23 bases between them. Germline lookup yields CDR1 SGHTA and CDR2 FQGNSA. The CDR3 has 16 amino acids. Written as DNA, the CDR3 is TGTGCCAGCAGCCCAATTTGGGCAGGGGGGACTGGTGAGCAGTTCTTC. Its translation: CASSPIWAGGTGEQFF.

This clonotype occurred a few times. This chain uses TRBV4-1 with TRBJ2-3; 8 bases map to TRBD2. The CDR3 is 15 amino acids. In germline, CDR1 is MGHRA, CDR2 YSYEKL. Unmatched junction bases numbered 7, after V lost 4 bases and J lost 4 bases. CDR3 nucleotides: TGCGCCAGCAGCCCCCGGGGAGCGGGAGCAGATACGCAGTATTTT. Its protein product is CASSPRGAGADTQYF.

This clonotype has just a few counts. The chain combines TRBV7-9 with TRBJ1-2; maybe TRBD1 (6 bases). Germline loops: CDR1 SEHNR, CDR2 FQNEAQ (reference sequence). This CDR3 contains 17 residues. V dropped 1 base and J dropped 4 bases, with 19 bases sitting between them. The CDR3 DNA reads TGTGCCAGCAGCTTAGGTGGCCCCTCAGGGGACCTCTATGGCTACACCTTC. Amino acid sequence: CASSLGGPSGDLYGYTF.

The chain carries TRBV5-5 and TRBJ2-6, with D possibly matching TRBD1 (6 bases). Trimming stripped 0 bases from V and 1 base from J, with 11 bases between. The CDR3 is 17 amino acids. Germline loops: CDR1 SGHKS, CDR2 YYEKEE (reference sequence). The CDR3 here is CASSLVQGLSGANVLTF. DNA of the CDR3: TGTGCCAGCAGCTTGGTTCAGGGGCTATCTGGGGCCAACGTCCTGACTTTC.

A few counts support this clonotype. This chain joins TRBV5-1 and TRBJ2-1; a possible D gene is TRBD2 (5 bases). Germline V gene sequence: CDR1 SGHRS, CDR2 YFSETQ. CDR3 length: 13 amino acids. Trimming cost V 1 base and J 8 bases, with 10 bases left between them. CDR3 sequence: CASSLREPDEQFF. CDR3 nucleotides: TGCGCCAGCAGCTTGAGGGAGCCCGATGAGCAGTTCTTC.

V usage is TRBV11-1 and J usage is TRBJ1-1; TRBD1 matches 12 bases. The CDR3 is 18 amino acids. J lost 1 base, V lost 5 bases, and 11 bases had no gene match. The germline CDR1 and CDR2 sequences are SGHAT and FQDESV (reference sequence). The CDR3 DNA follows: TGTGCCAGCAGCCCATCCGGGACAGGGGGCGGCGGGAACACTGAAGCTTTCTTT. Encoded protein: CASSPSGTGGGGNTEAFF.